Listed below are T cell receptor beta chains from one sample, sequenced in a study of beta chain features in type 1 diabetes. Data came from immunoSEQ multiplex PCR; TCRdb stores just in-frame clones and leaves some out. The sample lists more than 150,000 clones, roughly an eighth seen once, with 0.62% in the top ten. Material: central memory CD4+ T cells from blood. The receptors were sampled from a woman aged 18-29 years in good health. The CDR3 runs from the conserved cysteine through the conserved F or W. Fields, in order: D gene, clone size, J gene, V gene, CDR3 length, CDR3 protein, CDR3 DNA. The D gene is left open where the match is weak. Only part of the rows carry a size: once, few, many, or a class if the clone is expanded.

>TRBD1|NA|TRBJ1-2|TRBV4-1|14
CASSQDGDSYGYTF
TGCGCCAGCAGCCAAGATGGGGACAGCTATGGCTACACCTTC
>NA|few|TRBJ2-1|TRBV13|14
CASSLVGLYNEQFF
TGTGCCAGCAGTTTAGTGGGACTCTACAATGAGCAGTTCTTC
>NA|NA|TRBJ1-4|TRBV18|16
CASSPRVDRSNEKLFF
TGTGCCAGCTCACCACGGGTCGACAGGTCTAATGAAAAACTGTTTTTT
>NA|NA|TRBJ2-2|TRBV5-1|14
CASSFSGDTGELFF
TGCGCCAGCAGCTTTTCGGGGGACACCGGGGAGCTGTTTTTT
>NA|NA|TRBJ2-3|TRBV11-2|14
CASSLVLRTDTQYF
TGTGCCAGCAGCTTGGTCCTTCGGACAGATACGCAGTATTTT
>NA|many|TRBJ1-4|TRBV7-9|15
CASSSRGSTNEKLFF
TGTGCCAGCAGCTCTCGGGGGTCGACTAATGAAAAACTGTTTTTT
>TRBD1|few|TRBJ2-7|TRBV6-5|13
CASSPGQTYEQYF
TGTGCCAGCAGCCCGGGACAGACCTACGAGCAGTACTTC
>TRBD2|NA|TRBJ2-7|TRBV7-2|15
CASSLGSGSQYEQYF
TGTGCCAGCAGCTTAGGTAGCGGGAGTCAATACGAGCAGTACTTC
>NA|few|TRBJ2-7|TRBV7-9|14
CASSLGAATYEQYF
TGTGCCAGCAGCTTAGGCGCCGCAACCTACGAGCAGTACTTC
>TRBD2|many|TRBJ2-1|TRBV7-2|16
CASSFAHRLAGNEQFF
TGTGCCAGCAGCTTTGCCCATCGACTAGCGGGGAATGAGCAGTTCTTC
>NA|few|TRBJ1-5|TRBV10-2|14
CASSESRLNQPQHF
TGCGCCAGCAGTGAGTCAAGACTCAATCAGCCCCAGCATTTT
>TRBD1|NA|TRBJ2-5|TRBV28|15
CASSPGQGIPETQYF
TGTGCCAGCAGTCCAGGACAGGGAATTCCGGAGACCCAGTACTTC